These 5 T cell receptor beta chains came from one sample sequenced in a study of T cell repertoires in cytomegalovirus infection. The antigens of these receptors remain unknown. TCRdb fed the reads into MiXCR, producing one record per CDR3 protein. The table has about 700,000 distinct CDR3 sequences, around 30% seen once. This specimen consisted of cultured PBMCs, obtained from culture after CMV antigen stimulation. Receptors were obtained from a human donor in good health (CMV status not recorded). Some clones in this sample may be carry-over from other donors' samples.

The CDR3: CASLGTGRRLHF. CDR3 nucleotide sequence: TGTGCCAGCCTAGGGACAGGTCGTCGCCTCCACTTT. V gene TRBV2 combines with J gene TRBJ1-6, with 8 positions matching TRBD1. Trimming removed 8 bases from V and 15 bases from J; junction bases left unmatched: 9. CDR3 size: 12 residues. CDR1 SNHLY and CDR2 FYNNEI come from the germline V gene.

This clonotype was counted ten times or more. The gene calls are TRBV18 and TRBJ2-5; perhaps TRBD1 as D (6 bases). Trimming removed 3 bases at V and 3 bases at J, with 11 bases between. Germline V gene lookup returns CDR1 KGHSH and CDR2 LQKENI. This CDR3 comprises 14 residues. The CDR3 loop is CASSPRTAEETQYF. Written as DNA, the CDR3 is TGTGCCAGCTCACCTCGGACAGCAGAAGAGACCCAGTACTTC.

This clonotype was counted a few times. The chain is built from TRBV4-3 and TRBJ2-3; D gene uncertain. The V and J ends lost 2 bases and 4 bases respectively, with 10 bases between them. This CDR3 has 14 residues. CDR1 and CDR2 (germline): LGHNA, YSLEER. CDR3 protein: CASSQYPKSDTQYF. CDR3 DNA sequence: TGCGCCAGCAGCCAATATCCAAAGTCAGATACGCAGTATTTT.

This sequence joins TRBV12-3 or TRBV12-4 and TRBJ1-4; no firm D call. This CDR3 has 15 amino acids. V shed 5 bases and J shed 4 bases, with 14 bases lying between them. As DNA, the CDR3 is TGTGCCAGCAGTCCCTCGGGGTGGGGTAATGAAAAACTGTTTTTT. Residues: CASSPSGWGNEKLFF.

The chain combines TRBV6-5 with TRBJ1-1, with 7 bases that match TRBD1. Germline lookup yields CDR1 MNHEY and CDR2 SVGAGI. The CDR3 loop spans 11 amino acids. V gave up 6 bases and J gave up 10 bases; unmatched junction bases: 5. The CDR3 sequence is CASRTGDRAFF. DNA of the CDR3: TGTGCCAGCAGGACCGGGGACAGAGCTTTCTTT.